This T cell receptor beta chain emerged from a study of cytomegalovirus exposure and HLA in healthy donors. Whole-study results and caveats: Within the 90 to 150 validation repertoires, first-cohort TCR clusters tended to co-occur, according to a later analysis. Most TCR sequences proved rare, with some public TCRs found in many donors. Reports indicated that the classifier achieved high specificity and sensitivity in diagnosing cytomegalovirus status.

Method: immunoSEQ multiplex PCR; TCRdb's copy keeps in-frame clones and lacks some. The sample holds about 60,000 clones, about 96% seen once. Germline lookup yields CDR1 SEHNR and CDR2 FQNEAQ (reference sequence). J gave up 4 bases and V 6 bases, and 4 bases lay outside the gene matches. The CDR3 contains 14 residues. Of note for this clone: Antigen specificity is unknown.

The TCR sequence derives from a man in his late teens or twenties in good health and CMV-seronegative. The sequenced sample consisted of PBMCs. This chain uses TRBV7-9 with TRBJ2-2; 8 bases are shared with TRBD1. The CDR3: CASSSQGGTGELFF. The CDR3 coding sequence is TGTGCCAGCAGTTCACAGGGGGGCACCGGGGAGCTGTTTTTT.